A selection of T cell receptor beta chains follows, all from one sample in a study of T cell repertoires in cytomegalovirus infection. TCRdb re-derived calls from the reads in MiXCR, one entry per CDR3 protein. The repertoire consists of roughly 500,000 distinct CDR3 sequences, with approximately 40% occurring once and the leading ten covering about 45%. No antigen has been identified for these receptors. Sample: cultured PBMCs, taken from culture after CMV antigen stimulation. Source of these receptors: a human donor in good health (CMV status not recorded). Some clones in this sample may be carry-over from other donors' samples. Both conserved end residues are part of each CDR3. The order of the fields is D gene, clone size, J gene, V gene, CDR3 protein, CDR3 DNA. D genes are given only for firm matches. Clone size is given for some rows only: seen once, a few or many times, or a class if the clone is expanded.

. . TRBJ1-5 TRBV7-2 CASSSSVGQPQHF TGTGCCAGCAGCAGCTCCGTCGGCCAGCCCCAGCATTTT
. few TRBJ1-5 TRBV12-3/TRBV12-4 CASKEGYSNQPQHF TGTGCCAGCAAAGAGGGATATAGCAATCAGCCCCAGCATTTT
TRBD1 many TRBJ2-2 TRBV7-2 CASSGPGQGTGELFF TGTGCCAGCAGCGGCCCGGGACAGGGGACGGGGGAGCTGTTTTTT
. few TRBJ2-4 TRBV7-2 CASSLRSIGKNIQYF TGTGCCAGCAGCTTAAGGTCTATAGGCAAAAACATTCAGTACTTC
. . TRBJ2-1 TRBV18 CASSPQRMAGYNEQFF TGTGCCAGCTCACCACAAAGAATGGCGGGGTACAATGAGCAGTTCTTC
. . TRBJ2-3 TRBV6-2/TRBV6-3 CASSAEGDTQYF TGTGCTTCGAGCGCGGAAGGGGATACGCAGTATTTT
. few TRBJ1-5 TRBV12-3/TRBV12-4 CASSFGWANQPQHF TGTGCCAGCAGTTTCGGTTGGGCCAATCAGCCCCAGCATTTT
. . TRBJ1-1 TRBV11-3 CASSSRSTTEAFF TGTGCCAGCAGCTCTAGATCAACCACTGAAGCTTTCTTT
TRBD1 . TRBJ2-3 TRBV4-1 CASSQDYRDRVSDTQYF TGCGCCAGCAGCCAGGATTACCGGGACAGGGTCTCGGATACGCAGTATTTT
TRBD1 . TRBJ2-4 TRBV7-2 CASSPLTGGLIQYF TGTGCCAGCAGCCCGTTGACAGGGGGCCTCATTCAGTACTTC
. . TRBJ1-6 TRBV6-1 CASRSPSSYNSPLHF TGTGCCAGCAGAAGTCCGAGCTCCTATAATTCACCCCTCCACTTT
. many TRBJ2-1 TRBV7-2 CASSRDLSEQFF TGTGCCAGCAGCAGGGACCTGAGTGAGCAGTTCTTC
. . TRBJ2-4 TRBV7-4 CASSPRQPLGIQYF TGTGCCAGCAGCCCGCGACAGCCCCTGGGCATTCAGTACTTC
. . TRBJ2-1 TRBV11-2 CASSQSEGGFEQFF TGTGCCAGCAGCCAATCAGAGGGCGGCTTTGAGCAGTTCTTC
. . TRBJ1-2 TRBV28 CASSLAEGSGYTF TGTGCCAGCAGTTTGGCAGAGGGGAGTGGCTACACCTTC
TRBD1 . TRBJ1-5 TRBV18 CASSLGTAAVGNQPQHF TGTGCCAGCTCACTCGGGACAGCCGCAGTCGGCAATCAGCCCCAGCATTTT
TRBD2 . TRBJ2-3 TRBV27 CASGSLGLAKDTQYF TGTGCCAGCGGTTCGTTGGGACTAGCGAAAGATACGCAGTATTTT
TRBD1 . TRBJ2-3 TRBV7-2 CASSPGQGGGTQYF TGTGCCAGCAGCCCGGGACAGGGAGGGGGGACGCAGTATTTT
TRBD2 . TRBJ2-3 TRBV15 CATSGGGNADTQYF TGTGCCACCAGCGGCGGGGGGAATGCGGATACGCAGTATTTT
. . TRBJ1-1 TRBV4-3 CASSLREGRAEAFF TGCGCCAGCAGCCTAAGGGAGGGCCGGGCTGAAGCTTTCTTT
TRBD1 . TRBJ1-2 TRBV12-3/TRBV12-4 CASSWTGVLSYGYTF TGTGCCAGCAGTTGGACAGGGGTGTTAAGCTATGGCTACACCTTC
. . TRBJ1-3 TRBV7-8 CASSAQKTGNTIYF TGTGCCAGCAGCGCTCAGAAGACTGGAAACACCATATATTTT
. . TRBJ2-7 TRBV6-1 CASSEGGYEQYF TGTGCCAGCAGTGAAGGGGGGTACGAGCAGTACTTC
. . TRBJ2-3 TRBV20-1 CSAKLGDTQYF TGCAGTGCTAAACTGGGGGATACGCAGTATTTT
. . TRBJ2-7 TRBV5-6 CASSLVGTPKTYEQYF TGTGCCAGCAGCTTGGTTGGGACTCCCAAGACCTACGAGCAGTACTTC
TRBD1 . TRBJ2-2 TRBV6-2/TRBV6-3 CASGRGNAGELFF TGTGCCAGCGGCAGGGGGAATGCCGGGGAGCTGTTTTTT
. . TRBJ1-2 TRBV19 CASSIAERFHGYTF TGTGCCAGTAGTATAGCAGAGAGGTTCCATGGCTACACCTTC
TRBD2 few TRBJ2-3 TRBV7-2 CASSLGSSGWGDTQYF TGTGCCAGCAGCTTAGGATCTAGCGGGTGGGGTGATACGCAGTATTTT
. . TRBJ1-1 TRBV6-5 CASSSATANTEAFF TGTGCCAGCAGTTCCGCCACCGCTAACACTGAAGCTTTCTTT
. . TRBJ1-1 TRBV5-1 CASSSSTGATEAFF TGCGCCAGCAGCTCGTCGACGGGAGCGACTGAAGCTTTCTTT
TRBD2 . TRBJ2-7 TRBV12-3/TRBV12-4 CASSFWGLAGTLYEQYF TGTGCCAGCAGTTTTTGGGGACTAGCGGGAACTCTGTACGAGCAGTACTTC
. many TRBJ1-5 TRBV7-2 CASSLVGPQPQHF TGTGCCAGCAGCTTAGTTGGTCCTCAGCCCCAGCATTTT
TRBD1 . TRBJ2-1 TRBV6-6 CASRSPGQGEGDEQFF TGTGCCAGCAGGAGCCCGGGACAGGGGGAAGGGGACGAGCAGTTCTTC
. . TRBJ2-1 TRBV29-1 CSARLLYNEQFF TGCAGCGCCCGACTACTGTACAATGAGCAGTTCTTC
. . TRBJ1-1 TRBV2 CASSVEAGTEAFF TGTGCCAGCAGTGTTGAGGCGGGCACTGAAGCTTTCTTT
TRBD1 few TRBJ2-7 TRBV7-6 CASSPWRVDGTGAYEQYF TGTGCCAGCAGCCCATGGAGGGTGGACGGGACAGGGGCCTACGAGCAGTACTTC
. . TRBJ1-1 TRBV7-2 CASSLAPPVPEAFF TGTGCCAGCAGCTTAGCACCCCCAGTCCCTGAAGCTTTCTTT
TRBD1 . TRBJ2-7 TRBV4-1 CASSQVPGQDYEQYF TGCGCCAGCAGCCAAGTTCCGGGACAGGACTACGAGCAGTACTTC
. few TRBJ1-3 TRBV7-2 CASPGQGATSPGNTIYF TGTGCCAGCCCAGGGCAAGGGGCCACAAGCCCTGGAAACACCATATATTTT
TRBD1 . TRBJ1-4 TRBV9 CASSAHSGGADILFF TGTGCCAGCAGCGCTCACTCAGGGGGCGCAGACATACTGTTTTTT
TRBD2 few TRBJ2-5 TRBV7-2 CASSPPAGTSGIQETQYF TGTGCCAGCAGCCCACCGGCCGGGACTAGCGGCATCCAAGAGACCCAGTACTTC
TRBD2 many TRBJ2-1 TRBV7-2 CASSSTLGTSGRGEQFF TGTGCCAGCAGCTCGACGCTTGGGACTAGCGGGAGAGGTGAGCAGTTCTTC
. . TRBJ1-4 TRBV12-3/TRBV12-4 CASSRMDEKLFF TGTGCCAGCAGTCGGATGGATGAAAAACTGTTTTTT
. few TRBJ1-1 TRBV15 CATSRRGTEAFF TGTGCCACCAGCCGCCGGGGCACGGAAGCTTTCTTT
TRBD2 . TRBJ2-1 TRBV2 CASSDGTSGARSYSEQFF TGTGCCAGCAGTGATGGGACTAGCGGGGCCCGCTCCTACAGTGAGCAGTTCTTC
TRBD1 once TRBJ1-2 TRBV4-1 CASGHNQGARGYTF TGCGCCAGCGGCCACAACCAGGGGGCTAGGGGCTACACCTTC
TRBD1 once TRBJ2-5 TRBV20-1 CSATSRTGGMETQYF TGCAGTGCTACTTCCCGGACAGGGGGCATGGAGACCCAGTACTTC
. . TRBJ1-2 TRBV27 CASSGAHNYGYTF TGTGCCAGCAGCGGAGCCCATAACTATGGCTACACCTTC
. . TRBJ1-1 TRBV6-2/TRBV6-3 CASSYWQVNTEAFF TGTGCCAGCAGTTATTGGCAGGTGAACACTGAAGCTTTCTTT
. . TRBJ2-7 TRBV10-3 CATQSRVPNEQYF TGTGCCACCCAGAGCAGGGTACCTAACGAGCAGTACTTC
. . TRBJ2-6 TRBV7-9 CASRTDSGANVLTF TGTGCCAGCAGAACGGACTCTGGGGCCAACGTCCTGACTTTC
. . TRBJ2-5 TRBV6-9 CASGRTGETQYF TGTGCCAGCGGGAGGACAGGAGAGACCCAGTACTTC
. . TRBJ1-6 TRBV7-6 CASSSDRRNSPLHF TGTGCCAGCAGCTCGGACAGAAGGAATTCACCCCTCCACTTT